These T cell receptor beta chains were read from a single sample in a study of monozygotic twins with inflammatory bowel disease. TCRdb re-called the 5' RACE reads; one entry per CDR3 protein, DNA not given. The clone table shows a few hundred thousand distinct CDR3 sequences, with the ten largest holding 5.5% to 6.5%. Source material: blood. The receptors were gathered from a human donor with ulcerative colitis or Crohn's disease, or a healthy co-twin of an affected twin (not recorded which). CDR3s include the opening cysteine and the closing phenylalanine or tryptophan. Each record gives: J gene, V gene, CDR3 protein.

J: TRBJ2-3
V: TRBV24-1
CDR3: CATSDLIGFNTDTQYF

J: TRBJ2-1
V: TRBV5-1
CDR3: CASSLDTGRGNEQFF

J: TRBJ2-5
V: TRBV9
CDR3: CASSVATTGETQYF

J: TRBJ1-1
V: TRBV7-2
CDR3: CASSLVVPNTEAFF

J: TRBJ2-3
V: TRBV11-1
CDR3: CASSFRTTRGDTQYF

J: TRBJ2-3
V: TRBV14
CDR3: CASSPLQLPDTQYF

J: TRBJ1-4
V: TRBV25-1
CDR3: CASSVGGFNEKLFF

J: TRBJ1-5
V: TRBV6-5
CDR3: CASSYDGGGGQPQHF

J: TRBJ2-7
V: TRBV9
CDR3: CASSVDMGHPSEQYF

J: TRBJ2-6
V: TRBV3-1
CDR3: CASSQGTGGSGANVLTF

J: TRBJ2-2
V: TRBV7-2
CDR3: CASSLDRQPTGELFF

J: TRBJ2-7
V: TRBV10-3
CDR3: CAISEVLENYDQYF

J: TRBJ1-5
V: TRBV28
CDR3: CASYKGGVSNQPQHF

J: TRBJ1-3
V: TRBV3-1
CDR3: CASSQDRTEVGNTIYF

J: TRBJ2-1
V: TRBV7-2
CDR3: CASSRGQGAYNEQFF

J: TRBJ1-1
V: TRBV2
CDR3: CASSASQLDTVAFF

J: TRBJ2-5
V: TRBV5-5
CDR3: CASSLSRLSGETQYF

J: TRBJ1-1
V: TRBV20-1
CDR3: CSASSPRATAEAFF

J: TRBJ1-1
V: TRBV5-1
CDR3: CASSYGLATEAFF

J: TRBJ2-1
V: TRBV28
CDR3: CASSPPSGPYNEQFF

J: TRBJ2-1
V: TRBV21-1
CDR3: CASSKPGTDRPHEQFF

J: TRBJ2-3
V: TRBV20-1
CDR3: CSAFGLAGGPSTQYF

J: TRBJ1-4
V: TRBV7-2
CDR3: CASSVNQVATNEKLFF

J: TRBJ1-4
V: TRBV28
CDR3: CASLPQGRRNEKLFF

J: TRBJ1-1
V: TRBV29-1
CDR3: CSVAQGGNTEAFF

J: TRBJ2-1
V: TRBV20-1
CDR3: CSARYLANEQFF

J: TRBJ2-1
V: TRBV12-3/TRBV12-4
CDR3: CASTPGLSGYEQFF

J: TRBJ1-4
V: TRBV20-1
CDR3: CSAQAPLDNEKLFF

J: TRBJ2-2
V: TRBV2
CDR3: CASTPLQGLNTGELFF

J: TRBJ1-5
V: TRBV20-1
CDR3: CSARGVGQGRYSNQPQHF

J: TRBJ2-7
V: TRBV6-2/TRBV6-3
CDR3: CASNRRDRTSSEQYF

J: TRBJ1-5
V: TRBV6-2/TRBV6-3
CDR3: CASSYSPDRGNQPQHF

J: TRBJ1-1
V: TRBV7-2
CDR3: CASSLVSGNTEAFF

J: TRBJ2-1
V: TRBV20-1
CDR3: CSAQQGQGRNEQFF

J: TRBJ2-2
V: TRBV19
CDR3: CASRDPVVAGELFF

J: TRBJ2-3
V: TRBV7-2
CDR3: CASSRPGDTQYF

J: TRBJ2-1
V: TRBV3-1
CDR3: CASSQVAGGPAVAFF

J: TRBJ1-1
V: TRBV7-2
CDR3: CASSPLGDRGAFF

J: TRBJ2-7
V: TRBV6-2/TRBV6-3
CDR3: CASSYSPVGVSSYEQYF

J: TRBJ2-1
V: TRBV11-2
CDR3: CASSPTRTTEQFF

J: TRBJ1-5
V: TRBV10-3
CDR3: CAINRDINQPQHF

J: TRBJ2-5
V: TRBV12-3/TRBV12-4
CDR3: CASRGRETQYF

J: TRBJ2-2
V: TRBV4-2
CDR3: CASSQGIGTGKTGELFF

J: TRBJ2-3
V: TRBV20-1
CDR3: CSANRDYFTDTQYF

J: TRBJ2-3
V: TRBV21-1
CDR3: CASSTTGTSGVLPPTDTQYF

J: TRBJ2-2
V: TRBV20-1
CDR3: CSASTSGSLTGELFF

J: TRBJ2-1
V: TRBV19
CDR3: CASRGRGSNEQFF

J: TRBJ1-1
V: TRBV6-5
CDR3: CASSYTGTGGLGTEAFF

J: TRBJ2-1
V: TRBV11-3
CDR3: CASSLTGAGNEQFF

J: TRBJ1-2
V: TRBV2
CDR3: CASSELGNYGYTF